This is a list of T cell receptor beta chains from one sample in a study of T cells in Graves' hyperthyroidism and ophthalmopathy. TCRdb analysed the multiplex PCR reads with MiXCR anew, one entry per CDR3 protein. The table includes about half a million distinct CDR3 sequences, roughly 20% detected once. Sequenced input: blood. Source of these receptors: a man aged 18-30 years with Graves' hyperthyroidism. Both conserved end residues are part of each CDR3. D genes are given only for firm matches. Size is stated for part of the rows, as once, few or many counts, or as a class when the clone is expanded.

TRBV11-2	TRBJ2-2	few	16	TRBD1	TGTGCCAGCAGCCCGGGACAGGGGGCGCGTCCCGGGGAGCTGTTTTTT	CASSPGQGARPGELFF
TRBV6-5	TRBJ1-5	many	13	NA	TGTGCCAGCAGTAACCGATACAATCAGCCCCAGCATTTT	CASSNRYNQPQHF
TRBV7-2	TRBJ2-5	NA	15	NA	TGTGCCAGCAGCCCACGTTACGGGGGAGGCGAGACCCAGTACTTC	CASSPRYGGGETQYF
TRBV2	TRBJ2-5	NA	15	NA	TGTGCCAGCAGTCCCCGGACGGGAAACCAAGAGACCCAGTACTTC	CASSPRTGNQETQYF
TRBV2	TRBJ1-5	few	16	TRBD1	TGTGCCAGCAGTGAACCAACAGGGGTCGGCAATCAGCCCCAGCATTTT	CASSEPTGVGNQPQHF
TRBV4-1	TRBJ2-7	many	13	NA	TGCGCCAGCAGCCCAAGCGGACAGTACGAGCAGTACTTC	CASSPSGQYEQYF
TRBV7-2	TRBJ2-7	NA	15	NA	TGTGCCAGCAGCTTAGCGGGAGGCCCTCGGGGCGAGCAGTACTTC	CASSLAGGPRGEQYF
TRBV20-1	TRBJ2-7	many	11	NA	TGCAGTGTGGCACACGGGGACGGGCAGTACTTC	CSVAHGDGQYF
TRBV12-3/TRBV12-4	TRBJ1-1	many	14	NA	TGTGCCAGCAGTTTTATGGGGGTGAACACTGAAGCTTTCTTT	CASSFMGVNTEAFF
TRBV6-2/TRBV6-3	TRBJ2-2	NA	16	TRBD2	TGTGCCAGCTGGACTAGCGGAGTACCTACCACCGGGGAGCTGTTTTTT	CASWTSGVPTTGELFF
TRBV30	TRBJ1-1	many	14	NA	TGTGCCTGGAAACAAGGGGATTTCGGGACTGAAGCTTTCTTT	CAWKQGDFGTEAFF
TRBV12-3/TRBV12-4	TRBJ1-5	NA	13	NA	TGTGCCAGCAGTTTAAGGCTAGATCAGCCCCAGCATTTT	CASSLRLDQPQHF
TRBV6-5	TRBJ2-2	many	17	TRBD1	TGTGCCAGCAGTTACCTGGGACAGGGACCGAACACCGGGGAGCTGTTTTTT	CASSYLGQGPNTGELFF
TRBV6-5	TRBJ2-2	NA	15	NA	TGTGCCAGCAGTTACCAGTCAGCCCAGGGCGGGGAGCTGTTTTTT	CASSYQSAQGGELFF
TRBV30	TRBJ1-2	many	14	NA	TGTGCCTGGAGTCCCGGGGACGGGCGCCGGGGCTACACCTTC	CAWSPGDGRRGYTF
TRBV6-2/TRBV6-3	TRBJ1-5	NA	15	NA	TGTGCCAGCAGTTACGGCGGCAGGCAGAATCAGCCCCAGCATTTT	CASSYGGRQNQPQHF
TRBV19	TRBJ1-2	few	14	NA	TGTGCCAGTAGTATTGCGGACCGTCGGTATGGCTACACCTTC	CASSIADRRYGYTF
TRBV20-1	TRBJ2-7	NA	13	NA	TGCAGTGCTAGTCCCGGGGGCAGGTACGAGCAGTACTTC	CSASPGGRYEQYF
TRBV5-1	TRBJ1-6	NA	15	NA	TGCGCCAGCAGCTGGGGACTCCCGGGGGATTCACCCCTCCACTTT	CASSWGLPGDSPLHF
TRBV19	TRBJ1-6	NA	14	TRBD1	TGTGCCAGTAGTACAGACAGGGGAAGGTCACCCCTCCACTTT	CASSTDRGRSPLHF
TRBV5-4	TRBJ2-2	NA	14	NA	TGTGCCAGCAGCCGACAGGACAGCACCGGGGAGCTGTTTTTT	CASSRQDSTGELFF
TRBV27	TRBJ1-1	many	14	NA	TGTGCCAGCAGTCTCTATTGGGGGAACACTGAAGCTTTCTTT	CASSLYWGNTEAFF
TRBV5-8	TRBJ2-7	few	13	TRBD1	TGTGCCAGTTGGATGACAGGGAGCTACGAGCAGTACTTC	CASWMTGSYEQYF
TRBV6-1	TRBJ2-7	many	13	NA	TGTGCCAGCAGTGGGCAGTTATCCTACGAGCAGTACTTC	CASSGQLSYEQYF
TRBV24-1	TRBJ1-5	NA	13	NA	TGTGCCACCAGTCTGGATAGCAATCAGCCCCAGCATTTT	CATSLDSNQPQHF
TRBV15	TRBJ1-2	many	13	NA	TGTGCCACCAGCGGCCTTCGGCACTATGGCTACACCTTC	CATSGLRHYGYTF
TRBV2	TRBJ2-2	few	14	NA	TGTGCCAGCAGTGAATCAGCACACACCGGGGAGCTGTTTTTT	CASSESAHTGELFF
TRBV27	TRBJ1-2	many	12	TRBD1	TGTGCCAGCAGGACAGGGAGTCGTGGCTACACCTTC	CASRTGSRGYTF
TRBV28	TRBJ2-5	many	15	TRBD1	TGTGCCAGCAAAGGACAGGGTACCTCCCGTGAGACCCAGTACTTC	CASKGQGTSRETQYF
TRBV28	TRBJ2-7	NA	15	TRBD2	TGTGCCAGCAGTTTCCGCGACGGGAGGGGGGAAGAGCAGTACTTC	CASSFRDGRGEEQYF
TRBV11-3	TRBJ1-5	few	15	NA	TGTGCCAGCAGCTTAGGGGGCCCAGGATATCAGCCCCAGCATTTT	CASSLGGPGYQPQHF
TRBV19	TRBJ1-1	many	14	TRBD1	TGTGCCAGTAGTTGGGGCACAGGGGGAACTGAAGCTTTCTTT	CASSWGTGGTEAFF
TRBV12-3/TRBV12-4	TRBJ2-7	NA	14	NA	TGTGCCAGCAGTTCGCGGGTGGGGTCCTACGAGCAGTACTTC	CASSSRVGSYEQYF
TRBV6-1	TRBJ2-7	many	14	NA	TGTGCCAGCAGTGTAGGGCGAGGAGGGGGCGAGCAGTACTTC	CASSVGRGGGEQYF
TRBV28	TRBJ1-2	many	13	NA	TGTGCCAGCAGACAGACAGGACTCTATGGCTACACCTTC	CASRQTGLYGYTF
TRBV19	TRBJ1-1	NA	14	NA	TGTGCCAGTAGTATAGTAGGATTGAACACTGAAGCTTTCTTT	CASSIVGLNTEAFF
TRBV5-6	TRBJ2-7	many	16	TRBD2	TGTGCCAGCAGCCCGGTAGCGGGGGGTCCTACGTACGAGCAGTACTTC	CASSPVAGGPTYEQYF
TRBV15	TRBJ2-5	many	15	TRBD1	TGTGCCACCAGCAGAATGAACAGGGGCGGAGAGACCCAGTACTTC	CATSRMNRGGETQYF
TRBV20-1	TRBJ2-2	NA	17	TRBD2	TGCAGTGCTAGAGATGGGGTAGCGGGACCTAACACCGGGGAGCTGTTTTTT	CSARDGVAGPNTGELFF
TRBV13	TRBJ2-7	NA	13	NA	TGTGCCAGCAGCTTAGAAAGGTCCCACGAGCAGTACTTC	CASSLERSHEQYF
TRBV7-8	TRBJ2-7	few	15	NA	TGTGCCAGCAGCGCAGCTCCAGGGTCCAACTACGAGCAGTACTTC	CASSAAPGSNYEQYF
TRBV11-1	TRBJ2-7	NA	14	TRBD1	TGTGTCAGCAGCCAATCGGGACAGGCCTACGAGCAGTACTTC	CVSSQSGQAYEQYF
TRBV28	TRBJ1-5	many	17	NA	TGTGCCAGCAGACAACTCCGATTGGCAGGGCTGGGTCAGCCCCAGCATTTT	CASRQLRLAGLGQPQHF
TRBV7-9	TRBJ1-1	many	14	NA	TGTGCCAGCAGCTCAAGCGGGCAGTATGCTGAAGCTTTCTTT	CASSSSGQYAEAFF
TRBV6-5	TRBJ2-5	few	13	TRBD2	TGTGCCAGCAGTTACGGAGCGGGGGGGTACCAGTACTTC	CASSYGAGGYQYF
TRBV7-9	TRBJ2-7	NA	15	TRBD1	TGTGCCAGCAGCTTGTCGGACAGGGGATTTTACGAGCAGTACTTC	CASSLSDRGFYEQYF
TRBV12-3/TRBV12-4	TRBJ1-5	many	14	TRBD1	TGTGCCAGCAGTGTCAACAGGGGGGATCAGCCCCAGCATTTT	CASSVNRGDQPQHF
TRBV27	TRBJ2-2	many	12	NA	TGTGCCCCCCGATCGAACACCGGGGAGCTGTTTTTT	CAPRSNTGELFF
TRBV19	TRBJ1-2	many	13	NA	TGTGCCAGCGCGATGAACCTTAACTATGGCTACACCTTC	CASAMNLNYGYTF
TRBV28	TRBJ2-7	many	13	NA	TGTGCCACTTCCGGGACGGAGTCCTACGAGCAGTACTTC	CATSGTESYEQYF
TRBV7-2	TRBJ2-7	many	15	NA	TGTGCCAGCAGCCTACAGGAGGGGACTCTTTACGAGCAGTACTTC	CASSLQEGTLYEQYF
TRBV28	TRBJ2-7	NA	15	TRBD2	TGTGCCAGCAGTTCCGGGAGGAAGGGTATCTACGAGCAGTACTTC	CASSSGRKGIYEQYF